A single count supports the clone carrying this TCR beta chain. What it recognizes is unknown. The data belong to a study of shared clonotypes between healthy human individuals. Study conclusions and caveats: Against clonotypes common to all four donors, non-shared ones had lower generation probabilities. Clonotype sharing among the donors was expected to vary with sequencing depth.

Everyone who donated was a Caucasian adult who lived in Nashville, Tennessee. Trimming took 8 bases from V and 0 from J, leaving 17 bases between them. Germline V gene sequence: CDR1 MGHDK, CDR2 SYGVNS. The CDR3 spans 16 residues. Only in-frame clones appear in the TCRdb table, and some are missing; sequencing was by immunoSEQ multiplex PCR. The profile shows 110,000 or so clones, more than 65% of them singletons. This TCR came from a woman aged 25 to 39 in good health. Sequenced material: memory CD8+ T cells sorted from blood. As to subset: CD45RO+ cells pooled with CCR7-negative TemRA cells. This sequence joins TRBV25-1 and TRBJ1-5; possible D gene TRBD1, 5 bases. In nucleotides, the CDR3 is TGTGCCAGCGGATCAGGACGAGGGGATAGCAATCAGCCCCAGCATTTT. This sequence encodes CASGSGRGDSNQPQHF.